One and the same sample provided the 15 T cell receptor beta chains below, sequenced in a study of technical replicates of blood from a handful of donors. Produced via immunoSEQ multiplex PCR; TCRdb's table is partial and in-frame only. The sample has tens of thousands of clones; 85% to 95% are singletons. Sequencing was done on a sample of PBMCs. The receptors stem from a human donor in good health. Some clones in this sample may be carry-over from other donors' samples.

The CDR3 reads CASARAGYGYTF. The CDR3 nucleotides read TGTGCCAGCGCCCGAGCGGGCTATGGCTACACCTTC. The chain joins TRBV27 to TRBJ1-2; D not resolved. Per germline, CDR1 MNHEY and CDR2 SMNVEV (reference sequence). The V end lost 8 bases, the J end lost 4 bases, and 11 bases lay between the germline ends. CDR3 length equals 12 residues.

The gene calls are TRBV9 and TRBJ2-7; TRBD2 matches 12 bases. Germline V gives CDR1 SGDLS, CDR2 YYNGEE. Losses at the gene ends were 4 bases for V and 0 bases for J; bases not matched to a gene: 2. There are 15 residues in the CDR3. The CDR3 DNA reads TGTGCCAGCAGCCCGACTAGCGGGAGCTCCTACGAGCAGTACTTC. Translation gives CASSPTSGSSYEQYF.

The chain recombines TRBV2 with TRBJ2-5, with 9 positions matching TRBD2. The CDR3 is made up of 14 amino acids. Germline V gene sequence: CDR1 SNHLY, CDR2 FYNNEI. Unmatched junction bases numbered 6, after V lost 7 bases and J lost 3 bases. CDR3 region: CASKSRGGKETQYF. The CDR3 coding sequence is TGTGCCAGCAAATCGCGGGGGGGGAAAGAGACCCAGTACTTC. Based on the CDR3 plus reference TRBV2 and TRBJ2-5, the full variable domain is EPEVTQTPSHQVTQMGQEVILRCVPISNHLYFYWYRQILGQKVEFLVSFYNNEISEKSEIFDDQFSVERPDGSNFTLKIRSTKLEDSAMYFCASKSRGGKETQYFGPGTRLLVL.

The CDR3 DNA is TGCGCCAGCAGCCAAGATGGGACAGGTAATCGCTACACCTTC. Its translation: CASSQDGTGNRYTF. The chain uses TRBV4-1 and TRBJ1-2; 8 positions agree with TRBD1. In germline, CDR1 is MGHRA, CDR2 YSYEKL. CDR3 length: 14 residues. With 0 bases clipped from V and 9 bases from J, the junction kept 6 bases outside the gene matches.

V gene TRBV7-3 combines with J gene TRBJ2-5; maybe TRBD2 (6 bases). V dropped 0 bases and J dropped 4 bases, with 18 bases sitting between them. The CDR3 consists of 17 residues. Per the germline V gene, CDR1 is SGHTA and CDR2 is FQGTGA. The CDR3 here is CASSLTGGARVGETQYF. Written as DNA, the CDR3 is TGTGCCAGCAGCTTAACAGGAGGGGCGAGGGTGGGAGAGACCCAGTACTTC.

This rearrangement joins TRBV11-2 to TRBJ2-7; D uncertain. Trimming took 1 base from V and 0 from J, leaving 7 bases between them. Germline CDR1 reads SGHAT; CDR2 reads FQNNGV. The CDR3 runs 14 residues. The CDR3 loop reads CASSLVGSSYEQYF. DNA for the CDR3: TGTGCCAGCAGCTTAGTGGGCAGCTCCTACGAGCAGTACTTC.

The CDR3 region is CASSLGAAGDTQYF. The CDR3, as DNA: TGTGCCAGCAGCTTAGGGGCAGCGGGAGATACGCAGTATTTT. This chain uses TRBV7-9 with TRBJ2-3; maybe TRBD2 (6 bases). V dropped 1 base and J dropped 5 bases, with 10 bases sitting between them. CDR3 size: 14 residues. The germline V gene has CDR1 SEHNR and CDR2 FQNEAQ (reference sequence).

V and J are TRBV6-1 and TRBJ1-2; D may be TRBD1 (5 bases). The CDR3 loop spans 13 amino acids. The germline V gene has CDR1 MNHNS and CDR2 SASEGT. V gave up 8 bases and J gave up 4 bases, with 14 bases separating them. This CDR3 is CASLGAYSYGYTF. CDR3 in DNA: TGTGCCAGCCTTGGGGCTTATTCCTATGGCTACACCTTC.

J is TRBJ2-6 and V is TRBV5-1; D is perhaps TRBD2 (6 bases). CDR1 is SGHRS, CDR2 YFSETQ, per germline. CDR3 length: 17 amino acids. The germline V and J ends were trimmed by 4 bases and 0 bases, with 14 bases remaining between them. The DNA for the CDR3 is TGCGCCAGCAGCCTATGGGACTCAAGCTCTGGGGCCAACGTCCTGACTTTC. Its protein is CASSLWDSSSGANVLTF.

The chain employs TRBV6-6 and TRBJ2-5; TRBD1 agrees at 7 bases. Per the germline V gene, CDR1 is MNHNY and CDR2 is SVGAGI (reference sequence). CDR3 length: 14 residues. The junction had 8 bases not matched to a gene; V was cut back by 6 bases and J by 4 bases. The CDR3 is CASRDVGGGETQYF. The CDR3 bases are TGTGCCAGCAGAGACGTAGGGGGCGGAGAGACCCAGTACTTC.

The CDR3 reads CASSNSYNEQFF. In DNA form, the CDR3 reads TGCGCCAGCAGCAATAGCTACAATGAGCAGTTCTTC. This rearrangement joins TRBV5-1 to TRBJ2-1; D ambiguous. The CDR3 runs to 12 residues. Trimming left V 4 bases short and J 3 bases short, with 5 bases between. CDR1 SGHRS and CDR2 YFSETQ come from the germline V gene.

This chain links TRBV18 with TRBJ1-5; tentative D call: TRBD1 (6 bases). The CDR3 is 12 amino acids. The germline V gene has CDR1 KGHSH and CDR2 LQKENI. V lost 5 bases and J lost 7, with 9 bases in between. Here the CDR3 reads CASSEGVQPQHF. The CDR3 nucleotides are TGTGCCAGCTCAGAGGGGGTACAGCCCCAGCATTTT.

DNA of the CDR3: TGCAGTGCTATGGAGCTCCATGGCTACACCTTC. It codes for CSAMELHGYTF. The gene calls are TRBV20-1 and TRBJ1-2; no clear D. The germline gives CDR1 DFQATT, CDR2 SNEGSKA (reference sequence). CDR3 size: 11 residues. Between the trimmed V and J ends, which lost 4 bases and 6 bases, there was a span of 9 bases.

The chain uses TRBV6-1 and TRBJ1-2; no clear D. Germline V gene data show CDR1 as MNHNS and CDR2 as SASEGT. The CDR3 extends over 13 amino acids. The V end was cut by 5 bases, the J end by 3 bases, with 10 bases between. As DNA, the CDR3 is TGTGCCAGCAGTCTCAACGGAGACTATGGCTACACCTTC. It codes for CASSLNGDYGYTF.

The rearrangement links TRBV15 to TRBJ2-7; D call uncertain. Trimming shortened V by 5 bases and J by 0 bases, and 8 bases separated the two germline ends. CDR3 size: 13 residues. Germline assignment: CDR1 LNHNV and CDR2 YYDKDF (reference sequence). The chain's CDR3 is CATSGRSSYEQYF. CDR3 nucleotides: TGTGCCACCAGCGGTCGTAGCTCCTACGAGCAGTACTTC.